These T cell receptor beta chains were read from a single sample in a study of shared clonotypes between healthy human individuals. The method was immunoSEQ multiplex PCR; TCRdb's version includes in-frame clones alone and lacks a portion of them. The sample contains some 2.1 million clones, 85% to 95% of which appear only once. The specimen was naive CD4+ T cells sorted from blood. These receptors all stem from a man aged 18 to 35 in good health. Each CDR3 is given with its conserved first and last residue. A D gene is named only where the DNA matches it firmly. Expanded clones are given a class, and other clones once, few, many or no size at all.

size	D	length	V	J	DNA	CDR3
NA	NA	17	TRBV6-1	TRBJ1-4	TGTGCCAGCAGTGGGACCCCACAGCTAGCAACTAATGAAAAACTGTTTTTT	CASSGTPQLATNEKLFF
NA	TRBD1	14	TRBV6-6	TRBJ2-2	TGTGCCAGCAGTCAGACAGGGTACACCGGGGAGCTGTTTTTT	CASSQTGYTGELFF
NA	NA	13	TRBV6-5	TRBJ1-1	TGTGCCAGCAGCCCTCGAGAGAACACTGAAGCTTTCTTT	CASSPRENTEAFF
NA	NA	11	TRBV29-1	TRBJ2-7	TGCAGCGCTAGCAACTCCTACGAGCAGTACTTC	CSASNSYEQYF
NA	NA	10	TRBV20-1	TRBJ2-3	TGCAGTGCGAGAACAGATACGCAGTATTTT	CSARTDTQYF
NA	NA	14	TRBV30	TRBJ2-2	TGTGCCTGGAGTGTACTATCAGACACCGGGGAGCTGTTTTTT	CAWSVLSDTGELFF
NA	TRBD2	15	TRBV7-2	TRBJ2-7	TGTGCCAGCAGCTTACAAGCGGGGGGGCCCTACGAGCAGTACTTC	CASSLQAGGPYEQYF
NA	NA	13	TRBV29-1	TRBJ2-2	TGCAGCGTTGTGTTAGAGAACACCGGGGAGCTGTTTTTT	CSVVLENTGELFF
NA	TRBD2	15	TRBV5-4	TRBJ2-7	TGTGCCAGCAGCAGTGGACTAGCGGGGAGAGTCGAGCAGTACTTC	CASSSGLAGRVEQYF
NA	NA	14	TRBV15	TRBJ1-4	TGTGCCACCAGCAGAGGACAGCCTAATGAAAAACTGTTTTTT	CATSRGQPNEKLFF
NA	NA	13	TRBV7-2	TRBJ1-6	TGTGCCAGCAGCCCGATCGGAGCTTCACCCCTCCACTTT	CASSPIGASPLHF
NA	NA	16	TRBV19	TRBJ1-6	TGTGCCAGTAGCACTTCCAGGGTTGGGGCTAATTCACCCCTCCACTTT	CASSTSRVGANSPLHF
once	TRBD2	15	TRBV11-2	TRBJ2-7	TGTGCCAGCAGCTCCCAAGGGGGACTAGCGGTCACGCAGTACTTC	CASSSQGGLAVTQYF
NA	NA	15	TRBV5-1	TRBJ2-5	TGCGCCAGCAGCTTGGGTTCGCCAAACCAAGAGACCCAGTACTTC	CASSLGSPNQETQYF
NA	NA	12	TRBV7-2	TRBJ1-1	TGTGCCAGCAGCTTCGCAGGGCGGAACGCTTTCTTT	CASSFAGRNAFF
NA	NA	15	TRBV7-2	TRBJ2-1	TGTGCCAGCACCTTGGGAGAAGCGGCGAACAATGAGCAGTTCTTC	CASTLGEAANNEQFF
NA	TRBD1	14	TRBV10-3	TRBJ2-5	TGTGCCATCAGCTCCGGGACAGGGGGTGAGACCCAGTACTTC	CAISSGTGGETQYF
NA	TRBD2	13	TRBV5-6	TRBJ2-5	TGTGCCAGCAGCCTAGCGGGGGGGATGGCCCAGTACTTC	CASSLAGGMAQYF
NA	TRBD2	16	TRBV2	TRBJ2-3	TGTGCCAGCAGTCCCGGGACTAGCGGTTTCACAGATACGCAGTATTTT	CASSPGTSGFTDTQYF
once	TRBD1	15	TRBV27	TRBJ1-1	TGTGCCAGCACCCCGACAGGGTGGGTGACCGCGGAAGCTTTCTTT	CASTPTGWVTAEAFF
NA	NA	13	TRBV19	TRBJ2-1	TGTGCCAGTACTAGCGTCTCCTACAATGAGCAGTTCTTC	CASTSVSYNEQFF
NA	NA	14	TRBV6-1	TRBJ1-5	TGTGCCAGCAGTGAATCGGGGGTAAATCAGCCTCAGCATTTT	CASSESGVNQPQHF
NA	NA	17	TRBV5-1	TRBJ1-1	TGCGCCAGCAGCTTGTATCAGGGCTCGGCAATGAACACTGAAGCTTTCTTT	CASSLYQGSAMNTEAFF
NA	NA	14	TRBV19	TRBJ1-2	TGTGCCAGTAGCAGCGAGGACAGTTTCTATGGCTACACCTTC	CASSSEDSFYGYTF
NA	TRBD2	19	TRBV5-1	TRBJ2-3	TGCGCCAGCAGCTTGACGAGAGGACTAGCGGGGGGGCGCCCAGATACGCAGTATTTT	CASSLTRGLAGGRPDTQYF
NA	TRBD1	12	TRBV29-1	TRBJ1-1	TGCAGCGTTTGGACAGGGAGGACTGAAGCTTTCTTT	CSVWTGRTEAFF
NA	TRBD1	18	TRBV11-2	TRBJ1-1	TGTGCCAGCAGCCCCCTAACCCGGGACAGAAATATGAACACTGAAGCTTTCTTT	CASSPLTRDRNMNTEAFF
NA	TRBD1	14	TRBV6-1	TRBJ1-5	TGTGCCAGCAAACAGGGGATTGACAATCAGCCCCAGCATTTT	CASKQGIDNQPQHF
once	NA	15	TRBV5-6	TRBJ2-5	TGTGCCAGCAGCTTTCTTAATCTGCGTCAAGAGACCCAGTACTTC	CASSFLNLRQETQYF
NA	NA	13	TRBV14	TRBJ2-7	TGTGCCAGCAGCCGCACAGGGTCCTACGAGCAGTACTTC	CASSRTGSYEQYF
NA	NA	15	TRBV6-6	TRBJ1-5	TGTGCCAGCACCCTAAGGGGATATAGCAATCAGCCCCAGCATTTT	CASTLRGYSNQPQHF
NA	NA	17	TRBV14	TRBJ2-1	TGTGCCAGCAGACCCCTGGGGGAGGTTAGCTCCTACAATGAGCAGTTCTTC	CASRPLGEVSSYNEQFF
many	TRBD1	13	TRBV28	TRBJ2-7	TGTGCCAGTCTACAGGGGAATGGCCACGAGCAGTACTTC	CASLQGNGHEQYF
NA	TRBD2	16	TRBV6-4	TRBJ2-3	TGTGCCAGCAGTGCCCTAGCGGGGGGAAGCACAGATACGCAGTATTTT	CASSALAGGSTDTQYF
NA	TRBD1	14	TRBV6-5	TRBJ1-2	TGTGCCAGCAGTTACGGGACAGATCACTATGGCTACACCTTC	CASSYGTDHYGYTF
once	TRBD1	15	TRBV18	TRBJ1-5	TGTGCCAGCCAACTAGACAGGGTCGGCAATCAGCCCCAGCATTTT	CASQLDRVGNQPQHF
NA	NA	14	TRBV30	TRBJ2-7	TGTGCCTGGATGGGGCCAAGAAGGGGGGACGAGCAGTACTTC	CAWMGPRRGDEQYF
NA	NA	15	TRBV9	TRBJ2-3	TGTGCCAGCAGCCCTTGGGGGGTGGTCACAGATACGCAGTATTTT	CASSPWGVVTDTQYF